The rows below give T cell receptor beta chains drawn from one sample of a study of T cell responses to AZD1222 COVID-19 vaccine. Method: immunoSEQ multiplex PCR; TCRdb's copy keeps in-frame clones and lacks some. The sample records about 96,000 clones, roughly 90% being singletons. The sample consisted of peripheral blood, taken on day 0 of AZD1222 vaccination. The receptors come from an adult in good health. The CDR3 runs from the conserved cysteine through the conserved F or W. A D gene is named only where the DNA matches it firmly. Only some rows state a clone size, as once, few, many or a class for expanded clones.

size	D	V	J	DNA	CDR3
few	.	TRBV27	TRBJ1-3	TGTGCCAGCAGTTTAAAGGGGTGGGACTCTGGAAACACCATATATTTT	CASSLKGWDSGNTIYF
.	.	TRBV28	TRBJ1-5	TGTGCCAGCACCTTCCTACTTAGCAATCAGCCCCAGCATTTT	CASTFLLSNQPQHF
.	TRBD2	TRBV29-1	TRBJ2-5	TGCAGCGTGGGTTCTAGTAGCGGGAGAGAGACCCAGTACTTC	CSVGSSSGRETQYF
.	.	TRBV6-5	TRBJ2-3	TGTGCCAGCAGTAACCCAGGCACAGATACGCAGTATTTT	CASSNPGTDTQYF
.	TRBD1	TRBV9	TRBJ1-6	TGTGCCAGCAGCCCCTATTTGGGGACAGGGGATTCACCCCTCCACTTT	CASSPYLGTGDSPLHF
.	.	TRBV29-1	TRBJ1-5	TGCAGCGCCGAGGACGGCAAGGGGCAGCCCCAGCATTTT	CSAEDGKGQPQHF
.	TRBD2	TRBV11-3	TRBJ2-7	TGTGCCAGCAGCTTAGCGGGCGGGAGCTACGAGCAGTACTTC	CASSLAGGSYEQYF
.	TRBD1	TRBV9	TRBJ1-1	TGTGCCAGCAGCTCAGGACAGGGGATTGAAGCTTTCTTT	CASSSGQGIEAFF
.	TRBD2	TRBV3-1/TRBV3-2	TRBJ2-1	TGTGCCAGCAGCCAAAACGGTGCGGGACTAGCTTCGAATGAGCAGTTCTTC	CASSQNGAGLASNEQFF
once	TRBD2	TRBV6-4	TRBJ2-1	TGTGCCAGCAGACCTCTAGCGGGGGCGGAAGGCGATGAGCAGTTCTTC	CASRPLAGAEGDEQFF
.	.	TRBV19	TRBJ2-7	TGTGCCAGTGCGGTAGCGGAATCCTACGAGCAGTACTTC	CASAVAESYEQYF
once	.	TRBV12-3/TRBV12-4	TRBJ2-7	TGTGCCAGCAGTCGTGGGGGAAACGAGCAGTACTTC	CASSRGGNEQYF
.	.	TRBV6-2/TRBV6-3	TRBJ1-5	TGTGCCAGCAGTTATGGGGGGGTTCAATTGAGCAATCAGCCCCAGCATTTT	CASSYGGVQLSNQPQHF
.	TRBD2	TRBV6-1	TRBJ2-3	TGTGCCAGCAGTGAACCTAGTGGCGGGAGGGCCACAGATACGCAGTATTTT	CASSEPSGGRATDTQYF
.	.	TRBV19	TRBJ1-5	TGTGCCAGTAGTACCTCTAGCAATCAGCCCCAGCATTTT	CASSTSSNQPQHF
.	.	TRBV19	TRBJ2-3	TGTGCCAGTAGTTCAGGGGGAGGAGCGGGGTACACAGATACGCAGTATTTT	CASSSGGGAGYTDTQYF
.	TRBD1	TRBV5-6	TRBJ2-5	TGTGCCAGCAGCTTGGCCGGGGGGACAGGGGAGAGAGAGACCCAGTACTTC	CASSLAGGTGERETQYF
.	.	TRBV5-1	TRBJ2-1	TGCGCCAGCAGCAGACGGGACAAGGGCCCCTTCGTCGGTGAGCAGTTCTTC	CASSRRDKGPFVGEQFF
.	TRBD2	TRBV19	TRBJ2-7	TGTGCCAGTAGTATGTGGCTAGCGGGGCCCTACGAGCAGTACTTC	CASSMWLAGPYEQYF
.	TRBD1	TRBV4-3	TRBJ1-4	TGCGCCAGCAGCCAAGCGGGACAGGGGGCAGTTGAAAAACTGTTTTTT	CASSQAGQGAVEKLFF